What follows are 27 T cell receptor beta chains derived from one specimen sequenced in a study of blood T cell repertoires in COVID-19. The method was immunoSEQ multiplex PCR; TCRdb's version includes in-frame clones alone and lacks a portion of them. The data contain over 200,000 clones, 83% of them singletons. Sequencing was performed on peripheral blood. The source is a man older than 75 with acute or convalescent COVID-19.

The chain joins TRBV6-6 to TRBJ2-7, with 11 positions matching TRBD2. Germline trimming cut 6 bases from V and 3 bases from J; bases unmatched to any gene: 4. This CDR3 is built from 14 residues. Germline V lookup: CDR1 MNHNY, CDR2 SVGAGI (reference sequence). The CDR3 DNA sequence: TGTGCCAGCAGCCTAGCGGGGGGCGGCTACGAGCAGTACTTC. Encoded protein: CASSLAGGGYEQYF.

The rearrangement uses TRBV5-1 and TRBJ2-7, with 9 bases that match TRBD1. Germline V gene data show CDR1 as SGHRS and CDR2 as YFSETQ. Unmatched junction bases numbered 8, after V lost 0 bases and J lost 1 base. The CDR3 spans 17 residues. The CDR3 bases are TGCGCCAGCAGCTTGGCCCCGGGACAGGGCATGTCCTACGAGCAGTACTTC. Residues: CASSLAPGQGMSYEQYF.

At least ten counts were recorded for this clone. The V and J genes are TRBV3-1 (or the pseudogene TRBV3-2) and TRBJ2-5, with a tentative D call TRBD2 (5 bases). Germline values: CDR1 LGHDT, CDR2 YNNKEL (reference sequence). The CDR3 runs 16 residues. Trimming cost V 0 bases and J 5 bases, with 16 bases left between them. This CDR3 reads CASSQDHWRFDETQYF. DNA for the CDR3: TGTGCCAGCAGCCAAGATCATTGGAGGTTTGACGAGACCCAGTACTTC.

The chain employs TRBV2 and TRBJ2-7; D might be TRBD1 (6 bases). V was pared by 6 bases and J by 0 bases, with 12 bases between. Germline V gene sequence: CDR1 SNHLY, CDR2 FYNNEI. The CDR3 consists of 14 residues. The CDR3 region has the DNA TGTGCCAGCAGACTTACAGGGAGCTCCTACGAGCAGTACTTC. It encodes CASRLTGSSYEQYF.

The count of this clone is one. This chain connects TRBV5-1 to TRBJ2-1, with 8 bases that match TRBD2. CDR1 is SGHRS, CDR2 YFSETQ, per germline. The CDR3 totals 17 residues. The J segment lost 7 bases and the V segment lost 4 bases, leaving 16 bases of the junction unmatched. For the CDR3, the DNA is TGCGCCAGCAGCCCCCAACGGACTAGCCGACTTGGGAATGAGCAGTTCTTC. Protein sequence: CASSPQRTSRLGNEQFF.

This clone was seen a few times. The genes are TRBV5-1 and TRBJ2-1; possible D gene TRBD2, 5 bases. Germline V lookup: CDR1 SGHRS, CDR2 YFSETQ. Trimming took off 0 bases at V and 7 bases at J, with 11 bases between the two ends. The CDR3 length is 14 residues. CDR3 amino acids: CASSLGSEVNEQFF. Here the CDR3 DNA reads TGCGCCAGCAGCTTGGGTAGCGAAGTTAATGAGCAGTTCTTC.

Turning to this clone: This sample also contains other DNA sequences that code for the same CDR3. The V gene is TRBV19, the J gene TRBJ1-2; D might be TRBD1 (6 bases). From germline, CDR1 is LNHDA and CDR2 SQIVND (reference sequence). Trimming left V 4 bases short and J 3 bases short, with 9 bases between. The CDR3 extends over 13 amino acids. Here the CDR3 reads CASSKQGDYGYTF. The CDR3 DNA reads as TGTGCCAGTAGTAAACAGGGCGACTATGGCTACACCTTC.

The chain has TRBV27 and TRBJ2-2; weak D call: TRBD1 (6 bases). Germline CDR1 and CDR2: MNHEY and SMNVEV (reference sequence). V was shortened by 1 base and J by 1 base, with 10 bases between the two germline ends. The CDR3 extends over 16 amino acids. CDR3 DNA: TGTGCCAGCAGTTTATTTGGCAGGGGGAACACCGGGGAGCTGTTTTTT. This gives the protein CASSLFGRGNTGELFF.

V is TRBV19 and J is TRBJ2-5, with D perhaps matching TRBD2 (7 bases). Deletions cut 5 bases from V and 4 bases from J, with 20 bases between. The CDR3 extends over 16 amino acids. Germline values: CDR1 LNHDA, CDR2 SQIVND (reference sequence). The chain's CDR3 is CASSSGGQLLTETQYF. The CDR3 DNA reads TGTGCCAGTAGTTCGGGGGGACAATTGCTCACAGAGACCCAGTACTTC.

The rearrangement links TRBV5-8 to TRBJ1-1; tentative D call: TRBD1 (5 bases). V shed 4 bases and J shed 9 bases, with 22 bases lying between them. The CDR3 runs 15 residues. Germline V gene sequence: CDR1 SGHTS, CDR2 YDEGEE. CDR3 in amino acids: CASSDRGGDRVKAFF. The DNA of the CDR3 is TGTGCCAGCAGCGACCGGGGGGGAGATAGGGTAAAAGCTTTCTTT. Based on the CDR3 plus reference TRBV5-8 and TRBJ1-1, the full variable domain is EAGVTQSPTHLIKTRGQQATLRCSPISGHTSVYWYQQALGLGLQFLLWYDEGEERNRGNFPPRFSGRQFPNYSSELNVNALELEDSALYLCASSDRGGDRVKAFFGQGTRLTVV.

V gene TRBV5-1 combines with J gene TRBJ2-1, with 7 nucleotides matching TRBD1. The CDR3 contains 15 residues. In germline, CDR1 is SGHRS, CDR2 YFSETQ. The ends lost 4 bases at V and 0 bases at J; junction bases unmatched: 4. CDR3 nucleotide sequence: TGCGCCAGCAGCCCTGGGGACAGCTCCTACAATGAGCAGTTCTTC. Residues: CASSPGDSSYNEQFF.

A single count supports this clone. The chain is built from TRBV3-1 (or the pseudogene TRBV3-2) and TRBJ2-3, with D perhaps TRBD1 (6 bases). Germline CDR1 and CDR2: LGHDT and YNNKEL (reference sequence). The CDR3 spans 15 residues. The germline V and J ends were trimmed by 4 bases and 0 bases, with 11 bases remaining between them. The CDR3 sequence is CASSRQGPSTDTQYF. DNA for the CDR3: TGTGCCAGCAGCCGGCAGGGGCCTAGCACAGATACGCAGTATTTT.

The rearrangement links TRBV7-3 to TRBJ2-3, with 13 positions matching TRBD2. CDR1 and CDR2 (germline): SGHTA, FQGTGA. This CDR3 spans 16 amino acids. V lost 4 bases, J lost 0 bases, and 1 base stayed unmatched. The CDR3 loop reads CASSSGLAGSTDTQYF. CDR3 DNA: TGTGCCAGCAGCTCGGGACTAGCGGGAAGCACAGATACGCAGTATTTT.

This clone appeared a few times. V usage is TRBV6-5 and J usage is TRBJ1-3, with D maybe TRBD1 (6 bases). The CDR3 has 16 residues. Trimming shortened V by 0 bases and J by 6 bases, and 15 bases separated the two germline ends. Germline V CDR1 and CDR2: MNHEY, SVGAGI. The CDR3 loop reads CASSYSARGVENTIYF. The CDR3 coding sequence is TGTGCCAGCAGTTACTCGGCCAGGGGTGTTGAAAACACCATATATTTT.

This clone was found many times. The V call is TRBV28, the J call TRBJ2-7; possibly TRBD2 for D (5 bases). The CDR3 sequence is 16 residues long. Trimming removed 5 bases from V and 0 bases from J, with 17 bases in between. The germline V gene has CDR1 MDHEN and CDR2 SYDVKM. CDR3 DNA sequence: TGTGCCAGCAGTCCCCCCTGGGAGAGGAGCTCCTACGAGCAGTACTTC. It is translated as CASSPPWERSSYEQYF.

V usage is TRBV30 and J usage is TRBJ1-4; no reliable D call. Germline values: CDR1 GTSNPN, CDR2 SVGIG (reference sequence). CDR3 length: 14 residues. V gave up 2 bases and J gave up 8 bases, with 15 bases separating them. CDR3 nucleotide sequence: TGTGCCTGGAGTTCTGAGCTAATTAAGGAAAAACTGTTTTTT. Translation: CAWSSELIKEKLFF.

This sequence joins TRBV5-1 and TRBJ2-1; 10 positions agree with TRBD2. This CDR3 spans 17 amino acids. V gave up 4 bases and J gave up 1 base; unmatched junction bases: 8. CDR1 and CDR2 (germline): SGHRS, YFSETQ. The CDR3 DNA sequence: TGCGCCAGCAGCCAACCTATAGCGGGAGGATCCTACAATGAGCAGTTCTTC. Amino acids: CASSQPIAGGSYNEQFF.

The chain links TRBV7-2 to TRBJ1-1; D not certain. The CDR3 is made up of 14 amino acids. V gave up 1 base and J gave up 0 bases, with 6 bases separating them. Germline CDR1 reads SGHTA; CDR2 reads FQGNSA. The CDR3 sequence: CASSLVQMNTEAFF. DNA for the CDR3: TGTGCCAGCAGCTTAGTACAGATGAACACTGAAGCTTTCTTT. The full variable domain, rest sourced from reference TRBV7-2 and TRBJ1-1, is GAGVSQSPSNKVTEKGKDVELRCDPISGHTALYWYRQSLGQGLEFLIYFQGNSAPDKSGLPSDRFSAERTGGSVSTLTIQRTQQEDSAVYLCASSLVQMNTEAFFGQGTRLTVV.

The chain employs TRBV5-1 and TRBJ2-3; no reliable D call. The CDR3 runs to 15 residues. Per the germline V gene, CDR1 is SGHRS and CDR2 is YFSETQ. V was shortened by 4 bases and J by 2 bases, with 14 bases between the two germline ends. CDR3 amino acids: CASSPEVNPTDTQYF. In DNA form, the CDR3 reads TGCGCCAGCAGCCCCGAGGTGAACCCCACAGATACGCAGTATTTT.

The table lists this clone with a few counts. The CDR3 region is CASRYSGLTTGELFF. The CDR3 DNA sequence: TGTGCCAGCAGATATAGCGGGCTTACGACCGGGGAGCTGTTTTTT. The rearrangement links TRBV7-9 to TRBJ2-2; TRBD2 agrees at 7 bases. The CDR3 spans 15 residues. V shed 6 bases, J shed 5 bases, and the junction held 9 bases outside the gene matches. Germline V CDR1 and CDR2: SEHNR, FQNEAQ (reference sequence).

The chain employs TRBV7-9 and TRBJ1-4, with 11 bases lining up with TRBD1. The CDR3 is made up of 18 amino acids. Germline V gives CDR1 SEHNR, CDR2 FQNEAQ (reference sequence). The V gene end was trimmed by 1 base and the J gene end by 0 bases; junction bases not matched to a gene: 4. CDR3: CASSLVLGQGATNEKLFF. CDR3 bases: TGTGCCAGCAGCTTAGTATTGGGACAGGGGGCAACTAATGAAAAACTGTTTTTT.

The genes are TRBV24-1 and TRBJ2-2, with 11 bases identical to TRBD2. The CDR3 sequence is 16 residues long. In germline, CDR1 is KGHDR, CDR2 SFDVKD. Unmatched junction bases numbered 2, after V lost 0 bases and J lost 6 bases. CDR3 protein: CATSDLTSGRSGELFF. The CDR3 coding sequence is TGTGCCACCAGTGATTTGACTAGCGGGAGATCCGGGGAGCTGTTTTTT.

The rearrangement joins TRBV10-2 to TRBJ2-1; 12 nucleotides align to TRBD2. CDR3 length equals 16 residues. CDR1 and CDR2 from the germline V gene are WSHSY and SAAADI. V lost 7 bases, J lost 0 bases, and 4 bases stayed unmatched. The CDR3 spells CASKWGLAGSYNEQFF. The CDR3 region has the DNA TGCGCCAGCAAGTGGGGACTAGCGGGCTCCTACAATGAGCAGTTCTTC.

This chain uses TRBV7-9 with TRBJ1-1; the D gene is possibly TRBD1 (5 bases). Deletions cut 8 bases from V and 3 bases from J, with 10 bases between. This CDR3 region has 12 residues. The V gene's germline CDR1 is SEHNR and CDR2 FQNEAQ (reference sequence). The CDR3 nucleotides are TGTGCCAGCCGTAAACAGGACACTGAAGCTTTCTTT. This gives the protein CASRKQDTEAFF. The full variable domain, completed using reference TRBV7-9 and TRBJ1-1, is DTGVSQNPRHKITKRGQNVTFRCDPISEHNRLYWYRQTLGQGPEFLTYFQNEAQLEKSRLLSDRFSAERPKGSFSTLEIQRTEQGDSAMYLCASRKQDTEAFFGQGTRLTVV.

This clone occurred a few times. The chain has TRBV5-6 and TRBJ2-2; no clear D gene. V was shortened by 0 bases and J by 1 base, with 4 bases between the two germline ends. CDR3 length: 14 residues. Germline CDR1 SGHDT, CDR2 YYEEEE. The DNA of the CDR3 is TGTGCCAGCAGCTTGGGACAGAACACCGGGGAGCTGTTTTTT. Translation gives CASSLGQNTGELFF.

This sequence joins TRBV23-1 and TRBJ1-1, with D uncertain. TRBV23-1 is marked as an open reading frame, function uncertain. This CDR3 comprises 15 residues. The V end was cut by 0 bases, the J end by 2 bases, with 10 bases between. This chain's CDR3 is CASSQSESRNTEAFF. The CDR3 DNA sequence: TGCGCCAGCAGTCAATCGGAGTCTAGAAACACTGAAGCTTTCTTT.

The chain recombines TRBV7-2 with TRBJ2-3; D is undetermined. Germline V gene sequence: CDR1 SGHTA, CDR2 FQGNSA. V was pared by 5 bases and J by 4 bases, with 13 bases between. The CDR3 spans 14 residues. CDR3 sequence reads: CASSPLPPPDTQYF. The CDR3 nucleotides read TGTGCCAGCAGCCCCCTCCCCCCCCCAGATACGCAGTATTTT. Using reference TRBV7-2 and TRBJ2-3 for the parts outside the CDR3, the full variable domain is GAGVSQSPSNKVTEKGKDVELRCDPISGHTALYWYRQSLGQGLEFLIYFQGNSAPDKSGLPSDRFSAERTGGSVSTLTIQRTQQEDSAVYLCASSPLPPPDTQYFGPGTRLTVL.